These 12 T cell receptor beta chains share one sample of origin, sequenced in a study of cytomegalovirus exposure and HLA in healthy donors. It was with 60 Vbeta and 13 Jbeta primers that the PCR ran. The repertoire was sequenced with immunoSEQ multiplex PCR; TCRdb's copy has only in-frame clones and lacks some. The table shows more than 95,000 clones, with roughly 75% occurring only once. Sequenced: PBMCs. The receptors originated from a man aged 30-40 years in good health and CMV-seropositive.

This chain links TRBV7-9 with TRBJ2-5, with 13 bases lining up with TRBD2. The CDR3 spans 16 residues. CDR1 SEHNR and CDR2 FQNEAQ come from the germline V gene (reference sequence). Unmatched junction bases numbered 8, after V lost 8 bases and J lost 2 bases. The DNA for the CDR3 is TGTGCCAGCGCAGGTGCGGGACTAGCGGGACAAGAGACCCAGTACTTC. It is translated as CASAGAGLAGQETQYF.

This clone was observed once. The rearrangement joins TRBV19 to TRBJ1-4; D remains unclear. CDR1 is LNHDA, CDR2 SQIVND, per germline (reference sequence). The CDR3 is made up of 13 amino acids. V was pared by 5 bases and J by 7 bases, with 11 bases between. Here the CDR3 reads CASSLQNPEKLFF. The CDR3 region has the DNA TGTGCCAGTAGTCTACAGAACCCTGAAAAACTGTTTTTT.

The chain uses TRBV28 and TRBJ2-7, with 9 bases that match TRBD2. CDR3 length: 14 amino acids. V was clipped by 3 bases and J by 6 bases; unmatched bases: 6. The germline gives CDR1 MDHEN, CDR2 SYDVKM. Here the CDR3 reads CASSFVKREVEQYF. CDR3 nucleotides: TGTGCCAGCAGTTTTGTTAAGCGGGAGGTCGAGCAGTACTTC. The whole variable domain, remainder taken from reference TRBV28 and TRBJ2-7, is DVKVTQSSRYLVKRTGEKVFLECVQDMDHENMFWYRQDPGLGLRLIYFSYDVKMKEKGDIPEGYSVSREKKERFSLILESASTNQTSMYLCASSFVKREVEQYFGPGTRLTVT.

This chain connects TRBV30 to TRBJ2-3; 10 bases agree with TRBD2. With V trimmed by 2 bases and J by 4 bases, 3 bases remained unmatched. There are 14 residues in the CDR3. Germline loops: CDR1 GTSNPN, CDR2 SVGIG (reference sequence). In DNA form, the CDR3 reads TGTGCCTGGAGTCGGACTAGCGGAGCAGATACGCAGTATTTT. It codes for CAWSRTSGADTQYF.

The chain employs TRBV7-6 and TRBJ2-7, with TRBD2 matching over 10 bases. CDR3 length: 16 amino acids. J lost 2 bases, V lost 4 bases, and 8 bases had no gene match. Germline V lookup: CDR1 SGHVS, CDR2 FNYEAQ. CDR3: CASSSRTSGKAYEQYF. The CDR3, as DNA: TGTGCCAGCAGCTCCCGAACTAGCGGGAAGGCCTACGAGCAGTACTTC.

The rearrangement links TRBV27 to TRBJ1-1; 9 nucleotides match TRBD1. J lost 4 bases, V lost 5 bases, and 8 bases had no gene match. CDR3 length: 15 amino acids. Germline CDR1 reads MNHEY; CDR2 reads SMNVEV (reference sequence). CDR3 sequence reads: CASSRTGGAVTEAFF. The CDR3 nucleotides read TGTGCCAGCAGTAGAACAGGGGGCGCGGTCACTGAAGCTTTCTTT.

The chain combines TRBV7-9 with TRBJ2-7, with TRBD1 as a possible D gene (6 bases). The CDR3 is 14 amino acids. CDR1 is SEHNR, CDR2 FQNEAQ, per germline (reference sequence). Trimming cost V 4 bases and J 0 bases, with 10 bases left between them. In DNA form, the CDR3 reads TGTGCCAGCAGCTCGACAGGATCCTCCTACGAGCAGTACTTC. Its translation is CASSSTGSSYEQYF.

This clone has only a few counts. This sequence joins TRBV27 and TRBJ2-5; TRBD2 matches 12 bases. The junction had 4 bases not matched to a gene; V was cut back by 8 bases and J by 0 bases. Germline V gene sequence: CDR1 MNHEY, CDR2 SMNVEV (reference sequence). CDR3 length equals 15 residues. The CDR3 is CASGPSGRDQETQYF. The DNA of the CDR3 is TGTGCCAGCGGCCCTAGCGGGAGGGACCAAGAGACCCAGTACTTC.

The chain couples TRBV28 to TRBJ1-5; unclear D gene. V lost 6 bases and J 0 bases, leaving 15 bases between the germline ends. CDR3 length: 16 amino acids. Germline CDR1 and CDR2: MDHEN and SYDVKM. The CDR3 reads CASSPGVSYSNQPQHF. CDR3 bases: TGTGCCAGCAGCCCCGGTGTGAGTTATAGCAATCAGCCCCAGCATTTT.

The CDR3 spells CASSPSNTGELFF. CDR3 nucleotides: TGTGCCAGCAGTCCATCGAACACCGGGGAGCTGTTTTTT. The V call is TRBV28, the J call TRBJ2-2; D call uncertain. V lost 5 bases and J lost 0, with 4 bases in between. CDR3 length equals 13 residues. Germline V CDR1 and CDR2: MDHEN, SYDVKM.

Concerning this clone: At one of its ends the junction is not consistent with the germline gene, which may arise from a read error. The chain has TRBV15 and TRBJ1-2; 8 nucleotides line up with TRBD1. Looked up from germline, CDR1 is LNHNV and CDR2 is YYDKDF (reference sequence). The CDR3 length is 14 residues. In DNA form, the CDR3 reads TGTGCCACCAACTACGGACAGGGTGGCTATGGCTACATCTTC. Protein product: CATNYGQGGYGYIF.

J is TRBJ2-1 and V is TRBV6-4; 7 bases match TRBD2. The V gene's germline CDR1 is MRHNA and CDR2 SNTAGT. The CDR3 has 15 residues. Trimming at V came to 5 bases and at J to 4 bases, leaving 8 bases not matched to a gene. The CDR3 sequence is CASSPLAARYNEQFF. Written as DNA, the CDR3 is TGTGCCAGCAGTCCTCTAGCGGCTAGGTACAATGAGCAGTTCTTC.